This T cell receptor (beta chain) appears in the sequencing data of a study of PD-1 blockade in mismatch repair-deficient tumors. TCRdb keeps only in-frame clones here, not all; method: immunoSEQ multiplex PCR. The table shows about 22,000 clones, with 84% occurring only once. The CDR3 totals 14 residues. With V trimmed by 2 bases and J by 4 bases, 3 bases remained unmatched. Germline CDR1 and CDR2: KGHSH and LQKENI. The source material was peripheral blood, sampled 2 weeks after starting pembrolizumab. This clonotype was sampled from an adult with mismatch repair-deficient cancer. The chain employs TRBV18 and TRBJ2-7, with 9 positions matching TRBD2. CDR3 loop: CASSPGTSTYEQYF. Written as DNA, the CDR3 is TGTGCCAGCTCACCAGGGACTAGCACTTACGAGCAGTACTTC.